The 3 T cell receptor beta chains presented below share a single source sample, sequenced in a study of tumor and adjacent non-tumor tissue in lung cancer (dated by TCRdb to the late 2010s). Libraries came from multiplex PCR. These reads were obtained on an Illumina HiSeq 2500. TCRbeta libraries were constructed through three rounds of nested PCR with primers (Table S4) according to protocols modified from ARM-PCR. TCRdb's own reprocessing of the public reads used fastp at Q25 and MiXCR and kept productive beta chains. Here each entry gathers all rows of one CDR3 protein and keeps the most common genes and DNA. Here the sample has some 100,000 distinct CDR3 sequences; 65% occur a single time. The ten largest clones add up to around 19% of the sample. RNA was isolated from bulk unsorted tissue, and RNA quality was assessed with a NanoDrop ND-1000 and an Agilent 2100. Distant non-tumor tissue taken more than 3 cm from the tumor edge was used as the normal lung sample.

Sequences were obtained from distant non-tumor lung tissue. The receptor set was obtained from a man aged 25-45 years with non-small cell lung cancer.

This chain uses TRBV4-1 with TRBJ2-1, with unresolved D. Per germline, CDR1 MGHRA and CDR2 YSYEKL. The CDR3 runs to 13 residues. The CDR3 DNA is TGCATCAGCAGCCAAGAGGCTATGGATGAGCAGTTCTTC. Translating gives CISSQEAMDEQFF.

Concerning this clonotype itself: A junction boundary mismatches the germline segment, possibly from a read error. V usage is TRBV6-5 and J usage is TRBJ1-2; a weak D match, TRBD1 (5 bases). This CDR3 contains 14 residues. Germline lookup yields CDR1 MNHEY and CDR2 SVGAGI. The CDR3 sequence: CASRLQGEANGYTF. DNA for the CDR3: TGTGCCAGCAGACTTCAGGGAGAGGCGAATGGATACACCTTC.

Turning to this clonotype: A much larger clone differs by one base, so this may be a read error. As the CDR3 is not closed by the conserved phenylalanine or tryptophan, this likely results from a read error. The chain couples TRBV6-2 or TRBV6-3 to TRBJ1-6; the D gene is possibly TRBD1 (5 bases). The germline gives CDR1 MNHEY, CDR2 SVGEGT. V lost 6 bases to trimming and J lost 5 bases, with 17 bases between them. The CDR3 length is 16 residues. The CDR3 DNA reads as TGTGCCAGCAGCCCTACGGACGGGGGTAATAATTCACCCCTCCACGTT. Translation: CASSPTDGGNNSPLHV.